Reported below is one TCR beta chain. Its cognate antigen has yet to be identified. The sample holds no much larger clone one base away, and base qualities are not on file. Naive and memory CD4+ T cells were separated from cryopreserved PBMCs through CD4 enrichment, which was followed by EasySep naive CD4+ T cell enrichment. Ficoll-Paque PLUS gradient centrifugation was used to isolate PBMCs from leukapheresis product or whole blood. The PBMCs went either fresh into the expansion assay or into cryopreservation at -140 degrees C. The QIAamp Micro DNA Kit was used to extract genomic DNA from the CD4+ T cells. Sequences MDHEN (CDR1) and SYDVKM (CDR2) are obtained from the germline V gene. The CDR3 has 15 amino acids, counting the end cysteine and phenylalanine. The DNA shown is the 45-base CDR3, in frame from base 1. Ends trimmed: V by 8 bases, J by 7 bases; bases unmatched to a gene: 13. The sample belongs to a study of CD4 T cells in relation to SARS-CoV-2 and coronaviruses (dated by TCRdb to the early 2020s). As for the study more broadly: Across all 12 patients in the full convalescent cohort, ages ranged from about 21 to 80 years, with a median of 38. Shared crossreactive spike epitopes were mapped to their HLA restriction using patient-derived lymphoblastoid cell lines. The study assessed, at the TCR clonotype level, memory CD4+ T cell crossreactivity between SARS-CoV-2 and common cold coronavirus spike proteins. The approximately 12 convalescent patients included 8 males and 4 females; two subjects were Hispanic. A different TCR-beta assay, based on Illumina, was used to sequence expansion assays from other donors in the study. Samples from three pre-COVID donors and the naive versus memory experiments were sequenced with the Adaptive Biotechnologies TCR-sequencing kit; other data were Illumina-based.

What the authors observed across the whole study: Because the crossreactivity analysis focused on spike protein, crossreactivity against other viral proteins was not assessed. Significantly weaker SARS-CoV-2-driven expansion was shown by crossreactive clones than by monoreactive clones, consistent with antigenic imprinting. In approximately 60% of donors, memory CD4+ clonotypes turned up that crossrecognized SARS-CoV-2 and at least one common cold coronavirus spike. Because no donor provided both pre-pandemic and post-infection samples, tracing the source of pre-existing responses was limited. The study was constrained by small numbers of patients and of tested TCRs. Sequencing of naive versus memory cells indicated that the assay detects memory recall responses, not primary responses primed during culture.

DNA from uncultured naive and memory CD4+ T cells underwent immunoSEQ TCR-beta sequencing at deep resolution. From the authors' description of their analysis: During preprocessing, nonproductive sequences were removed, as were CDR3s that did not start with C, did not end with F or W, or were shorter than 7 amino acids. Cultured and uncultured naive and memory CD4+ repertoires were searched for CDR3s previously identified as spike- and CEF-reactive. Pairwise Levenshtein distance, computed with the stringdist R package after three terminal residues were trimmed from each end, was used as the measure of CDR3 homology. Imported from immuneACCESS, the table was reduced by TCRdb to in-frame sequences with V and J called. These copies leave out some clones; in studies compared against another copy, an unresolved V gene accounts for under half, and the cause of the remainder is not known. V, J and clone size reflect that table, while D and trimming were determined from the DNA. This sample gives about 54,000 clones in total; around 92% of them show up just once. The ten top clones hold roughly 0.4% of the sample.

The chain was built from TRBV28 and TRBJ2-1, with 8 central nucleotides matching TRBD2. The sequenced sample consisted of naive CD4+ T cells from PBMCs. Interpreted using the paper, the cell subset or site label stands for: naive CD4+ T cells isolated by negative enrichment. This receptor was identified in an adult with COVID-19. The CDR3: CASHASGGPSNEQFF. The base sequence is TGTGCCAGCCACGCCTCGGGAGGGCCTTCAAATGAGCAGTTCTTC.